This TCR beta chain emerged from a study of blood T cell repertoires in COVID-19. Turning to the study itself: PBMCs, B-cell-depleted T cells, or T cells provided the cDNA or gDNA that made up the material.

Authors' methods: Reference gene primer amplification yielded estimated nucleated cell counts. Sequenced by immunoSEQ multiplex PCR; TCRdb stores in-frame clones only, minus some. V and J calls and clone size are as listed in that table; D and trimming were resolved from the DNA. The sample carries some 180,000 clones, nearly 90% recorded once. Sequencing was carried out using peripheral blood. The receptor comes from a man over 45 with acute or convalescent COVID-19.

The CDR3 DNA follows: TGTGCCAGTAGTAGGAGAGACACTGAAGCTTTCTTT. Amino acid sequence: CASSRRDTEAFF. This chain links TRBV19 with TRBJ1-1; D gene uncertain. Germline V gives CDR1 LNHDA, CDR2 SQIVND (reference sequence). With 4 bases removed from V and 3 bases from J, the gap between germline ends came to 6 bases. This CDR3 is 12 amino acids long.